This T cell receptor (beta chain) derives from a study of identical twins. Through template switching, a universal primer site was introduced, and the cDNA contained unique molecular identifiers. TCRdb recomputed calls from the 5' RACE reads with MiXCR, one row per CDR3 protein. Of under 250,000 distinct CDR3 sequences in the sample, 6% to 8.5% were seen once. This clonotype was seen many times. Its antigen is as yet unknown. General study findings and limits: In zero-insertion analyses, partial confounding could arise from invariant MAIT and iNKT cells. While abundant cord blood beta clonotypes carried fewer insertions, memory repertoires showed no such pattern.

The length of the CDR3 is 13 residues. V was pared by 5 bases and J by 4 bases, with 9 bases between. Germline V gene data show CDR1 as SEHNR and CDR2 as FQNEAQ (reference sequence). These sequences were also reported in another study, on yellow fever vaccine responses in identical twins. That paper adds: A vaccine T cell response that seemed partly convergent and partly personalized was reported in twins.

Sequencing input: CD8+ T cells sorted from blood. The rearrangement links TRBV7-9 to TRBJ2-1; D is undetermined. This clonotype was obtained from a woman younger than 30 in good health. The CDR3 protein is CASSHRAYNEQFF. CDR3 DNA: TGTGCCAGCAGCCATAGGGCGTACAATGAGCAGTTCTTC.